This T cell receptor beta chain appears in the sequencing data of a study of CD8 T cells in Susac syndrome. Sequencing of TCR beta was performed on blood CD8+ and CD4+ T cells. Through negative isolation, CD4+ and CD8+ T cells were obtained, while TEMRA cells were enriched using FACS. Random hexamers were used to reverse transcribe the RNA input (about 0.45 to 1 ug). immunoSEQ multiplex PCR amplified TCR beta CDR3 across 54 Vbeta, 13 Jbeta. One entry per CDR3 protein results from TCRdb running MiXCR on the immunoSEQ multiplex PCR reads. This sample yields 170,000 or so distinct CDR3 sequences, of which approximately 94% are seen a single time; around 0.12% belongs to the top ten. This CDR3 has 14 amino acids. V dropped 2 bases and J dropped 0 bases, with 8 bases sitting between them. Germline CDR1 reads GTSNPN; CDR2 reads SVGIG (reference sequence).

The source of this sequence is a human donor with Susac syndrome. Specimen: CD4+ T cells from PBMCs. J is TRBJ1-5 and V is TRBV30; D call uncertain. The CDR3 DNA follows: TGTGCCTGGAGTATCCTTAATAGCAATCAGCCCCAGCATTTT. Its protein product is CAWSILNSNQPQHF.